This T cell receptor (beta chain) came from a study of T cells in Graves' hyperthyroidism and ophthalmopathy. Points from the study as a whole: Before onset, ophthalmopathy was predicted by the model a median approximately 6.5 months earlier. Blood also carried most thyroid clonotypes expanded above 0.001.

Researchers amplified the TCR beta CDR3 regions from RNA transcripts. TCR CDR3 regions were first amplified by RT-PCR with HTBI primers. One entry per CDR3 protein, called by TCRdb with MiXCR from the multiplex PCR reads. Of under 350,000 distinct CDR3 sequences detected, 15% to 20% appear once; the ten largest clones hold approximately 57%. Germline V CDR1 and CDR2: DFQATT, SNEGSKA (reference sequence). Trimming shortened V by 5 bases and J by 8 bases, and 21 bases separated the two germline ends. There are 15 residues in the CDR3. This clonotype was recorded at least ten times. The antigen remains undetermined.

The sample was blood. The receptor was derived from a woman aged 60-75 years with Graves' ophthalmopathy. The chain is built from TRBV20-1 and TRBJ1-4, with D perhaps TRBD1 (5 bases). The CDR3 loop reads CSARPPIQGGEKLFF. As DNA, the CDR3 is TGCAGTGCTCGTCCACCAATTCAGGGAGGGGAAAAACTGTTTTTT.